This paragraph reports one T cell receptor (beta chain). Its antigen is currently unknown. The data were taken from a study of cytomegalovirus exposure and HLA in healthy donors. PCR was performed using 60 Vbeta and 13 Jbeta primers. TCRdb keeps only in-frame clones here, not all; method: immunoSEQ multiplex PCR. The sample shows a few hundred thousand clones, about 80% of them seen only once. Points from the study as a whole: The authors later found HLA-associated TCR beta chains more clonally expanded than equally common others.

CDR1 is SNHLY and CDR2 is FYNNEI in the germline V gene. Trimming took 6 bases from V and 1 from J; bases not matched to a gene: 5. This CDR3 is 15 amino acids long. The chain joins TRBV2 to TRBJ2-7, with 11 positions matching TRBD2. The specimen sequenced was PBMCs. The sequence was obtained from a woman in her twenties or thirties in good health and CMV-seronegative. The CDR3 DNA reads TGTGCCAGCAGACGTAGCGGGGGGGCATCCTACGAGCAGTACTTC. Amino acids: CASRRSGGASYEQYF.